This T cell receptor (beta chain) was sequenced in a study of CD8 T cells in Susac syndrome. The V end was cut by 4 bases, the J end by 3 bases, with 19 bases between. The CDR3 has 16 residues. Germline values: CDR1 SGHAT, CDR2 FQNNGV. CD8+ and CD4+ T cells from blood underwent TCR beta sequencing. Stable or active relapsing-remitting multiple sclerosis, untreated and meeting revised McDonald criteria, defined the controls. TEMRA cells were enriched by FACS, and CD4+ and CD8+ T cells were negatively isolated. The authors reverse transcribed 0.5 to 1 ug RNA with random hexamers. One entry per CDR3 protein, called by TCRdb with MiXCR from the immunoSEQ multiplex PCR reads. The top ten hold under 0.15% of the sample, which has a few hundred thousand distinct CDR3 sequences, around 83% seen once.

V usage is TRBV11-2 and J usage is TRBJ2-7; the D gene is possibly TRBD2 (6 bases). Source material: CD8+ T cells from PBMCs. The clonotype originates from a human donor with multiple sclerosis. CDR3 region: CASSSFGGKRGYEQYF. CDR3 DNA sequence: TGTGCCAGCAGCTCATTCGGGGGAAAACGGGGCTACGAGCAGTACTTC.